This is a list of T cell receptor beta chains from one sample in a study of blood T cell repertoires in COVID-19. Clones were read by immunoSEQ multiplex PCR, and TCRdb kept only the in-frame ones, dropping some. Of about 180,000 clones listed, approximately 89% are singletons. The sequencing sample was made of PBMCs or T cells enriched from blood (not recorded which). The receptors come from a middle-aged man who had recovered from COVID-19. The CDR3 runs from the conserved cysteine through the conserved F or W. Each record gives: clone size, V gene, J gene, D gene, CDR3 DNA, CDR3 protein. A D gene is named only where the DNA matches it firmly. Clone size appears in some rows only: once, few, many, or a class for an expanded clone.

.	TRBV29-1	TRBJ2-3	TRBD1	TGCAGCGTCCCCGGGACAGACACAGATACGCAGTATTTT	CSVPGTDTDTQYF
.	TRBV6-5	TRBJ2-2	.	TGTGCCAGCGGTTTTGGATCAGGGGTCGTCACCGGGGAGCTGTTTTTT	CASGFGSGVVTGELFF
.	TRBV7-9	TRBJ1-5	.	TGTGCCAGCAGCGTAGACAGTAGTCATCAGCCCCAGCATTTT	CASSVDSSHQPQHF
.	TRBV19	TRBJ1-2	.	TGTGCCAGTAGTCCCCCCCTGGGGCTTTTACCAGATGGCTACACCTTC	CASSPPLGLLPDGYTF
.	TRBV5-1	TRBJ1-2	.	TGCGCCAGCAGCTTTGTGCAGGCCGCTCTTGGTGGCTACACCTTC	CASSFVQAALGGYTF
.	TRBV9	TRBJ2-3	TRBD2	TGTGCCAGCAGCTTGAGACTAGCGGGAGCGGCAGATACGCAGTATTTT	CASSLRLAGAADTQYF
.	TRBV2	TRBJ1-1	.	TGTGCCAGCAGTGGGCTGCGCACTGGGAGCACTGAAGCTTTCTTT	CASSGLRTGSTEAFF
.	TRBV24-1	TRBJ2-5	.	TGTGCCACCAGTGATCCGCGACAGAAACAAGAGACCCAGTACTTC	CATSDPRQKQETQYF
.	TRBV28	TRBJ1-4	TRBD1	TGTGCCAGCAGTCGGGACAGGGTAAATGAAAAACTGTTTTTT	CASSRDRVNEKLFF
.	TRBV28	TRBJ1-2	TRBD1	TGTGCCAGCAGTTTACAGGGGGTTAACTATGGCTACACCTTC	CASSLQGVNYGYTF
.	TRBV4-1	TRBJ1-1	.	TGCGCCAGCAGCCCCGGACAGAACACTGAAGCTTTCTTT	CASSPGQNTEAFF
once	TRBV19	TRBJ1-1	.	TGTGCCAGTAGTCTCATAGGGGTAAGGACTGAAGCTTTCTTT	CASSLIGVRTEAFF
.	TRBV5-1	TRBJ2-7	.	TGCGCCAGCAGCCAAGCCCAGGGATTTGGGTACGAGCAGTACTTC	CASSQAQGFGYEQYF
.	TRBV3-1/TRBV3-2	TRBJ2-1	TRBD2	TGTGCCAGCAGCCACGTCGGGACTAGCGGGAGGCCCCACAATGAGCAGTTCTTC	CASSHVGTSGRPHNEQFF
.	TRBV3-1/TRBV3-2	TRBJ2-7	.	TGTGCCAGCAGCCAAGGGCTTGGGCAGGCCTTGGGGCAGTACTTC	CASSQGLGQALGQYF
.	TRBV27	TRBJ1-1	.	TGTGCCAGCAGTCCTGGGACTTTTTTCACTGAAGCTTTCTTT	CASSPGTFFTEAFF
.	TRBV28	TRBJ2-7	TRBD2	TGTGCCACGGTAGGGAGCGGGAGGGTAGGCGAGCAGTACTTC	CATVGSGRVGEQYF
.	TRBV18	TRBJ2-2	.	TGTGCCAGCTCACCACAGTTAGAGACCGGGGAGCTGTTTTTT	CASSPQLETGELFF
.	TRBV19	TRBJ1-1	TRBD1	TGTGCCAGTAGTGAAGGGACAGGGCTGAACACTGAAGCTTTCTTT	CASSEGTGLNTEAFF
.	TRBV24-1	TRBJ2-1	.	TGTGCCACCAGTGATCTCCACGGGGAGCAGTTCTTC	CATSDLHGEQFF
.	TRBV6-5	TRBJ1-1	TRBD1	TGTGCCAGCGACGGGACAGGGGTCATGAACACTGAAGCTTTCTTT	CASDGTGVMNTEAFF
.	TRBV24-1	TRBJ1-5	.	TGTGCCGCTGGCCCTAATCAGCCCCAGCATTTT	CAAGPNQPQHF
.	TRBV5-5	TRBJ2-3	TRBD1	TGTGCCAGCAGCTTGGGAGGGGGCAAAGGACTTCGTTTT	CASSLGGGKGLRF
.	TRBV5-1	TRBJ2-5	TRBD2	TGCGCCAGCAGCCCCGCCCGACTAGCGGAACAAGAGACCCAGTACTTC	CASSPARLAEQETQYF
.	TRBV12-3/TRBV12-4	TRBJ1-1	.	TGTGCCAGCACCGGAGGGAGGGGCACTGAAGCTTTCTTT	CASTGGRGTEAFF
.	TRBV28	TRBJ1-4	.	TGTGCCAGCAGTCGTGACAGGAGGAATGAAAAACTGTTTTTT	CASSRDRRNEKLFF
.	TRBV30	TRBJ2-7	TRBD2	TGTGCCTGGAGTTACGGGGGGGATGGCTACGAGCAGTACTTC	CAWSYGGDGYEQYF
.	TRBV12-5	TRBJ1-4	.	TGTGCTAGTGGACCCCGGGACATTGAAAAACTGTTTTTT	CASGPRDIEKLFF
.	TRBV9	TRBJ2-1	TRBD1	TGTGCCAGCAGCGCGAGGCTGGCAGGGGGCTACAATGAGCAGTTCTTC	CASSARLAGGYNEQFF
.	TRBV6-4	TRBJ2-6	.	TGTGCCAGCAGTGACTCCAGCTCTGGGGCCAACGTCCTGACTTTC	CASSDSSSGANVLTF
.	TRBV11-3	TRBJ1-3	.	TGTGCCAGCAGCTTACTCACATTCTCTGGAAACACCATATATTTT	CASSLLTFSGNTIYF
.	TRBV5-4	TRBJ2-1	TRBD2	TGTGCCAGCAGCTTGAGAGCGGGGGCTTACAATGAGCAGTTCTTC	CASSLRAGAYNEQFF
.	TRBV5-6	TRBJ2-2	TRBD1	TGTGCCAGCAGCTTGGAAGGACAGGGGACCGGGGAGCTGTTTTTT	CASSLEGQGTGELFF
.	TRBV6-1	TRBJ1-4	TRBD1	TGTGCCAGCAGTGTGGGGACAGGGTCTCGGACTAATGAAAAACTGTTTTTT	CASSVGTGSRTNEKLFF
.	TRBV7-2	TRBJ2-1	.	TGTGCCAGCAGCCGTGCCGCCAGGGGAGCTGGCAATGAGCAGTTCTTC	CASSRAARGAGNEQFF
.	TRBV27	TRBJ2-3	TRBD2	TGTGCCAGCAGTTTGACTAGCGGGTTGCGTCATACGCAGTATTTT	CASSLTSGLRHTQYF
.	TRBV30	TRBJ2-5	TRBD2	TGTGCCTGGAAGACTAGCGGGGAAGAGACCCAGTACTTC	CAWKTSGEETQYF
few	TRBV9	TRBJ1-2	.	TGTGCCAGCAGCGTAGCTACAACGGGGGGCGCGGATGGCTACACCTTC	CASSVATTGGADGYTF
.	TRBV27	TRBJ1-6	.	TGTGCCAGCAGTACAGCATATAATTCACCCCTCCACTTT	CASSTAYNSPLHF
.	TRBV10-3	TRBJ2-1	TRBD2	TGTGCCATCAGTGGGCCACATGGACTAGCGGGGGGCAAATACAATGAGCAGTTCTTC	CAISGPHGLAGGKYNEQFF
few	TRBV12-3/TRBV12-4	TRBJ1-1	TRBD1	TGTGCCAGCAGTTACACAGGGGGCACTGAAGCTTTCTTT	CASSYTGGTEAFF
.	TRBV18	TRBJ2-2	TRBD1	TGTGCCAGCTCACCCCGGGACAGGGGGTACACCGGGGAGCTGTTTTTT	CASSPRDRGYTGELFF
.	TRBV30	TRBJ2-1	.	TGTGCCTGGAGCCCCACGAGCTCCTACAATGAGCAGTTCTTC	CAWSPTSSYNEQFF
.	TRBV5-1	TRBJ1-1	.	TGCGCCAGCTCCCACCGGGACATAAGAATGAACACTGAAGCTTTCTTT	CASSHRDIRMNTEAFF
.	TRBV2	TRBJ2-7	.	TGTGCCAGCAGGCGACTAGACGTGGTGGGGGAGCAGTACTTC	CASRRLDVVGEQYF
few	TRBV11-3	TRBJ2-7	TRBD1	TGTGCCAGCAGCTTAGAGAGGGGGCCAGGGCCCTACGAGCAGTACTTC	CASSLERGPGPYEQYF
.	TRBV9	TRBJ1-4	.	TGTGCCAGCAGCGTGAGTGGCGGAAAAAATGAAAAACTGTTTTTT	CASSVSGGKNEKLFF
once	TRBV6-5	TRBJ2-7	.	TGTGCCAGCAGAAGCGGGACAGGAGCTTACGAGCAGTACTTC	CASRSGTGAYEQYF